Below are 14 T cell receptor beta chains sequenced from a single sample in a study of blood T cell repertoires in COVID-19. The method was immunoSEQ multiplex PCR; TCRdb's version includes in-frame clones alone and lacks a portion of them. The data show about 40,000 clones, with about 85% seen just once and approximately 19% held by the top ten. Material for sequencing was peripheral blood. The receptors originated from a man aged 50-59 years in a cohort sampled during active COVID-19.

This clone was counted only a few times. This rearrangement joins TRBV4-1 to TRBJ2-3; a possible D gene is TRBD1 (5 bases). V dropped 4 bases and J dropped 1 base, with 9 bases sitting between them. The CDR3 runs 14 residues. The V gene's germline CDR1 is MGHRA and CDR2 YSYEKL. The CDR3 nucleotides read TGCGCCAGCAGCCTCAGGGTGGGCACAGATACGCAGTATTTT. As protein: CASSLRVGTDTQYF.

This chain links TRBV5-1 with TRBJ1-3; D not certain. V dropped 4 bases and J dropped 0 bases, with 14 bases sitting between them. The germline V gene has CDR1 SGHRS and CDR2 YFSETQ. CDR3 length: 16 residues. CDR3 bases: TGCGCCAGCAGCACACGGGGTCGGAGCTCTGGAAACACCATATATTTT. Translating gives CASSTRGRSSGNTIYF.

The genes are TRBV30 and TRBJ1-1; 8 positions match TRBD1. Trimming took 2 bases from V and 5 from J; bases not matched to a gene: 4. The CDR3 covers 13 residues. Per germline, CDR1 GTSNPN and CDR2 SVGIG (reference sequence). The CDR3 here is CAWSRTGPTEAFF. In DNA form, the CDR3 reads TGTGCCTGGAGTAGGACAGGGCCTACTGAAGCTTTCTTT.

The chain employs TRBV27 and TRBJ2-6, with 7 positions matching TRBD1. Germline CDR1 and CDR2: MNHEY and SMNVEV (reference sequence). Germline trimming cut 5 bases from V and 0 bases from J; bases unmatched to any gene: 7. The CDR3 contains 17 residues. This CDR3 is CASSPRDSSSGANVLTF. For the CDR3, the DNA is TGTGCCAGCAGTCCCCGGGACAGCAGCTCTGGGGCCAACGTCCTGACTTTC.

The J gene is TRBJ2-7, the V gene TRBV4-3, with D possibly being TRBD2 (5 bases). V shed 5 bases and J shed 2 bases, with 13 bases lying between them. Germline-derived CDR1 and CDR2 are LGHNA and YSLEER. This CDR3 is built from 14 residues. The CDR3 reads CASSFLDGAYEQYF. CDR3 nucleotides: TGCGCCAGCAGCTTCTTGGACGGGGCCTACGAGCAGTACTTC.

This sequence joins TRBV5-1 and TRBJ1-1; D gene ambiguous. The CDR3 spans 13 residues. Germline V gives CDR1 SGHRS, CDR2 YFSETQ. Trimming stripped 1 base from V and 3 bases from J, with 7 bases between. As DNA, the CDR3 is TGCGCCAGCAGCTTGATTCTTGACACTGAAGCTTTCTTT. This sequence encodes CASSLILDTEAFF.

The chain has TRBV30 and TRBJ1-5; D perhaps matches TRBD1 (5 bases). V dropped 1 base and J dropped 4 bases, with 8 bases sitting between them. The CDR3 has 13 residues. Germline CDR1 is GTSNPN and CDR2 is SVGIG (reference sequence). The DNA of the CDR3 is TGTGCCTGGAGTGCACAGGTGAATCAGCCCCAGCATTTT. This encodes CAWSAQVNQPQHF.

This clone was recorded only once. The chain joins TRBV6-6 to TRBJ1-1; D is ambiguous. Deletions cut 2 bases from V and 1 base from J, with 8 bases between. This CDR3 has 14 amino acids. CDR1 is MNHNY, CDR2 SVGAGI, per germline (reference sequence). CDR3 sequence: CASSYEVSNTEAFF. In DNA, the CDR3 is TGTGCCAGCAGTTACGAGGTCTCGAACACTGAAGCTTTCTTT.

The chain uses TRBV7-6 and TRBJ2-3, with unresolved D. Per germline, CDR1 SGHVS and CDR2 FNYEAQ. V was cut by 5 bases and J by 2 bases, with 11 bases left in between. This CDR3 is 14 amino acids long. CDR3 DNA: TGTGCCAGCAGCAATGAACTTTACACAGATACGCAGTATTTT. Protein: CASSNELYTDTQYF.

To note about this clone: A read error may produce the germline difference seen at one junction end. This chain connects TRBV12-3 or TRBV12-4 to TRBJ1-2, with a tentative D call TRBD1 (5 bases). CDR3 length: 11 amino acids. CDR3 region: CASSHHQGAVF. CDR3 nucleotides: TGTGCCAGCAGTCACCACCAAGGGGCTGTCTTC.

This chain joins TRBV7-3 and TRBJ2-1; 9 positions match TRBD2. V shed 1 base, J shed 8 bases, and the junction held 12 bases outside the gene matches. Germline CDR1 SGHTA, CDR2 FQGTGA. This CDR3 spans 17 amino acids. This CDR3 is CASSLRPSGNPSDEQFF. The CDR3, as DNA: TGTGCCAGCAGCTTAAGGCCTAGCGGGAACCCTTCCGATGAGCAGTTCTTC.

This rearrangement joins TRBV10-3 to TRBJ2-1; 9 positions match TRBD2. Germline values: CDR1 ENHRY, CDR2 SYGVKD. V dropped 3 bases and J dropped 4; count of bases not matched to a gene: 1. CDR3 length: 14 residues. The CDR3 DNA reads as TGTGCCATCAGTGACCTAGCGGGATACAATGAGCAGTTCTTC. It translates to CAISDLAGYNEQFF.

The chain employs TRBV9 and TRBJ1-3; tentatively, D is TRBD1 (5 bases). V was cut by 0 bases and J by 0 bases, with 10 bases left in between. Germline assignment: CDR1 SGDLS and CDR2 YYNGEE. The CDR3 is 16 amino acids. CDR3 loop: CASSVGGGTSGNTIYF. In DNA form, the CDR3 reads TGTGCCAGCAGCGTAGGGGGGGGAACCTCTGGAAACACCATATATTTT.

The V gene is TRBV4-1, the J gene TRBJ1-1; the match to TRBD1 covers 7 bases. V lost 4 bases and J lost 2; bases outside the gene matches: 7. The germline CDR1 and CDR2 sequences are MGHRA and YSYEKL. The CDR3 is 15 residues long. CDR3 residues: CASSPRTGSNTEAFF. In DNA form, the CDR3 reads TGCGCCAGCAGCCCGAGGACAGGCTCAAACACTGAAGCTTTCTTT.